This is a list of T cell receptor beta chains from one sample in a study of CD8+CD57+ T cells in acquired aplastic anemia. TCRdb fed the reads into MiXCR, producing one record per CDR3 protein. There are 150,000 to 200,000 distinct CDR3 sequences in the sample; around 43% occur only once, and about 2.9% lies in the top ten. Sequencing was done on a sample of sorted CD4+, CD8+, or CD8+CD57+ T cells (not recorded which) from PBMCs. These TCRs come from a human donor with aplastic anemia. Both conserved end residues are part of each CDR3. The D gene is left open where the match is weak. The size entry is marked missing in some rows and otherwise reads once, few, many or a size class.

>few|TRBD2|TRBV7-2|TRBJ2-7
TGTGCCAGCAGCAGGGACGGGACTAGCGTGGACTTC
CASSRDGTSVDF
>.|TRBD1|TRBV25-1|TRBJ2-7
TGTGCCAGCAGTAAGGCGGACAGGGGGTACGAGCAGTACTTC
CASSKADRGYEQYF
>few|TRBD2|TRBV11-1|TRBJ2-3
TGTGCCAGCAGCTTAGCTAGCGGGGGCACAGATACGCAGTATTTT
CASSLASGGTDTQYF
>many|.|TRBV6-6|TRBJ2-7
TGTGCCAGCAGTTACGGGCAGACCTACGAGCAGTACTTC
CASSYGQTYEQYF
>many|TRBD2|TRBV6-4|TRBJ2-5
TGTGCCAGCAGTGACATAACTGGGCGGGAGTTCGGGGCGTTAGAGACCCAGTACTTC
CASSDITGREFGALETQYF
>.|.|TRBV9|TRBJ1-2
TGTGCCAGCAGCGTAGCTGGCCTACTCTATGGCTACACCTTC
CASSVAGLLYGYTF
>.|.|TRBV7-9|TRBJ1-2
TGTGCCAGCAGCACGTGGGGAGGCTACACCTTC
CASSTWGGYTF
>many|.|TRBV7-6|TRBJ2-5
TGTGCCAGCAGCCAAATCGCGGAGACCCAGTACTTC
CASSQIAETQYF
>.|TRBD2|TRBV4-2|TRBJ2-5
TGTGCCAGCAGCCCAAGGCAGACTAGCGGGGGGATGGGCGAGACCCAGTACTTC
CASSPRQTSGGMGETQYF
>.|.|TRBV7-9|TRBJ1-2
TGTGCCAGCAGCTTAGAGCGTGGCTACACCTTC
CASSLERGYTF
>.|.|TRBV7-3|TRBJ1-6
TGTGCCAGCAGCTTAAAGGGGGGGGCACATTCACCCCTCCACTTT
CASSLKGGAHSPLHF
>.|TRBD1|TRBV20-1|TRBJ1-2
TGCAGTGCGGCGGGACAGGGGCTGTCTGATGGCTACACCTTC
CSAAGQGLSDGYTF
>many|.|TRBV5-1|TRBJ1-1
TGCGCCAGCAGCTTGGTTCGGGCGGGGATGAACACTGAAGCTTTCTTT
CASSLVRAGMNTEAFF
>.|TRBD1|TRBV2|TRBJ1-2
TGTGCCAGCAGACAGGGGGCACAGTTCAACCTTAACTATGGCTACACCTTC
CASRQGAQFNLNYGYTF
>once|.|TRBV7-6|TRBJ1-1
TGTGCCAGCAGCCCACACTTTAATGAAGCTTTCTTT
CASSPHFNEAFF
>many|.|TRBV6-1|TRBJ1-5
TGTGCCAGCAGCCCAACCCCAAATCAGCCCCAGCATTTT
CASSPTPNQPQHF
>many|.|TRBV6-1|TRBJ1-1
TGTGCCAGCAGCAGGGCTCTGAACACTGAAGCTTTCTTT
CASSRALNTEAFF
>many|TRBD2|TRBV9|TRBJ2-7
TGTGCCAGCAGCGTAGCCGCCGGGGGGGGGGCCTACGAGCAGTACTTC
CASSVAAGGGAYEQYF
>.|TRBD1|TRBV29-1|TRBJ2-5
TGCAGCGTTGAAGATCTACAGGGGGTAGAGACCCAGTACTTC
CSVEDLQGVETQYF
>few|.|TRBV10-1|TRBJ1-2
TGCGCCAGCAGTGAGAACAGGCGGGATGGCTACACCTTC
CASSENRRDGYTF
>.|.|TRBV7-4|TRBJ1-1
TGTGCCAGCAGCCCAATGGGGGCTGAAGCTTTCTTT
CASSPMGAEAFF
>.|TRBD2|TRBV9|TRBJ2-3
TGTGCCAGCAGCATTACTAGCGGGACCAACACAGATACGCAGTATTTT
CASSITSGTNTDTQYF